The 28 T cell receptor beta chains below come from one sample, sequenced in a study of technical replicates of blood from a few donors. TCRdb keeps only in-frame clones here, not all; method: immunoSEQ multiplex PCR. The sample lists 10,000 to 15,000 clones, around 79% occurring once. Sequencing was done on a sample of PBMCs. The receptors were sampled from a human donor in good health.

The gene calls are TRBV21-1 and TRBJ2-1; the table gives TRBD2 as D, unverified against the DNA. TRBV21-1 is tagged as a pseudogene. This CDR3 has 17 amino acids. The CDR3 protein is CASNPSRGLGPRDEQFF. Here the CDR3 DNA reads TGTGCCAGCAACCCTTCTAGGGGACTAGGGCCCCGGGATGAGCAGTTCTTC.

This clone was counted only a few times. The chain couples TRBV18 to TRBJ2-3; D might be TRBD2 (6 bases). CDR3 length equals 16 residues. The V and J ends lost 0 bases and 2 bases respectively, with 12 bases between them. The germline V gene encodes CDR1 KGHSH and CDR2 LQKENI. The CDR3 nucleotides are TGTGCCAGCTCACCACCGGAGGGCAGGGACACAGATACGCAGTATTTT. Translating gives CASSPPEGRDTDTQYF.

V gene TRBV5-1 combines with J gene TRBJ2-3, with 7 bases lining up with TRBD2. The V and J ends lost 4 bases and 8 bases, in that order; junction bases with no gene match: 10. The CDR3 loop spans 14 amino acids. Germline V CDR1 and CDR2: SGHRS, YFSETQ. This chain's CDR3 is CASSLWEGQGTQYF. CDR3 bases: TGCGCCAGCAGCCTATGGGAGGGCCAAGGTACGCAGTATTTT.

This chain connects TRBV6-5 to TRBJ1-4; the D is unclear. The germline V gene has CDR1 MNHEY and CDR2 SVGAGI. V was cut by 6 bases and J by 7 bases, with 12 bases left in between. The CDR3 is 13 amino acids. CDR3 sequence reads: CASSAPAGEKLFF. In DNA, the CDR3 is TGTGCCAGCAGCGCACCCGCGGGTGAAAAACTGTTTTTT.

This chain connects TRBV6-4 to TRBJ1-1; D gene ambiguous. The CDR3 runs to 14 residues. CDR1 is MRHNA, CDR2 SNTAGT, per germline. V lost 3 bases and J 1 base, leaving 9 bases between the germline ends. The CDR3 sequence: CASSESGENTEAFF. The CDR3 nucleotides read TGTGCCAGCAGTGAGAGTGGAGAGAACACTGAAGCTTTCTTT.

The V and J genes are TRBV6-1 and TRBJ2-1, with 7 bases matching TRBD1. From germline, CDR1 is MNHNS and CDR2 SASEGT. The CDR3 runs to 15 residues. J lost 6 bases, V lost 4 bases, and 9 bases had no gene match. The DNA for the CDR3 is TGTGCCAGCAGTGGTCGACAGGGTATATCCAATGAGCAGTTCTTC. Translating gives CASSGRQGISNEQFF.

This chain connects TRBV18 to TRBJ2-1, with D perhaps matching TRBD2 (6 bases). Germline V gene sequence: CDR1 KGHSH, CDR2 LQKENI. This CDR3 spans 15 amino acids. The V end lost 3 bases, the J end lost 4 bases, and 13 bases lay between the germline ends. CDR3 nucleotides: TGTGCCAGCTCACCGCCGGCTAGCGCATACAATGAGCAGTTCTTC. Its protein product is CASSPPASAYNEQFF. Full variable domain (remainder filled in from reference TRBV18 and TRBJ2-1): NAGVMQNPRHLVRRRGQEARLRCSPMKGHSHVYWYRQLPEEGLKFMVYLQKENIIDESGMPKERFSAEFPKEGPSILRIQQVVRGDSAAYFCASSPPASAYNEQFFGPGTRLTVL.

The gene calls are TRBV2 and TRBJ1-5, with 8 bases matching TRBD1. The CDR3 length is 14 residues. CDR1 is SNHLY, CDR2 FYNNEI, per germline. With 6 bases clipped from V and 4 bases from J, the junction kept 5 bases outside the gene matches. The CDR3: CASRPQGGNQPQHF. The CDR3 coding sequence is TGTGCCAGCAGACCACAGGGGGGGAATCAGCCCCAGCATTTT.

This CDR3 reads CASSLHTGFMGETGELFF. In DNA, the CDR3 is TGTGCCAGCAGCTTACACACAGGGTTCATGGGCGAGACCGGGGAGCTGTTTTTT. The V and J genes are TRBV11-3 and TRBJ2-2; D is perhaps TRBD1 (6 bases). CDR1 and CDR2 from the germline V gene are SGHNT and YENEEA. The germline V and J ends were trimmed by 2 bases and 5 bases, with 21 bases remaining between them. The CDR3 is 18 residues long.

The CDR3 sequence is CASSESYAGGYTF. The DNA for the CDR3 is TGCGCCAGCAGTGAGTCCTACGCGGGCGGCTACACCTTC. J is TRBJ1-2 and V is TRBV10-1; no definite D call. The V end was cut by 0 bases, the J end by 8 bases, with 10 bases between. Germline CDR1 and CDR2: WNHNN and SYGVQD (reference sequence). This CDR3 is built from 13 residues.

The gene calls are TRBV29-1 and TRBJ1-2; 7 positions match TRBD1. Germline lookup yields CDR1 SQVTM and CDR2 ANQGSEA. The CDR3 sequence is 11 residues long. V lost 7 bases and J lost 6; bases outside the gene matches: 5. CDR3 residues: CSASRGDGYTF. The CDR3 nucleotides are TGCAGCGCTAGCAGGGGGGATGGCTACACCTTC.

The gene calls are TRBV11-3 and TRBJ2-3, with TRBD2 identical over 10 bases. Germline CDR1 is SGHNT and CDR2 is YENEEA. After removal of 8 bases from V and 3 bases from J, the junction contained 8 bases not matched to a gene. This CDR3 contains 15 residues. The CDR3 loop is CASSPGTSETDTQYF. The CDR3 DNA is TGTGCCAGCTCGCCTGGGACTAGCGAGACAGATACGCAGTATTTT.

The chain carries TRBV5-1 and TRBJ1-1; no clear D gene. CDR3 length: 13 residues. The germline gives CDR1 SGHRS, CDR2 YFSETQ. The V gene lost 4 bases and the J gene lost 1 base, with 8 bases spanning the gap. The CDR3 DNA reads TGCGCCAGCAGCGTAGTCGAGAACACTGAAGCTTTCTTT. The encoded protein is CASSVVENTEAFF.

This clone was detected a few times. The rearrangement joins TRBV27 to TRBJ2-4, with 13 bases matching TRBD2. Germline lookup yields CDR1 MNHEY and CDR2 SMNVEV (reference sequence). J gave up 7 bases and V 5 bases, and 11 bases lay outside the gene matches. The CDR3 loop spans 17 amino acids. Written as DNA, the CDR3 is TGTGCCAGCAGTCCGGGCGGGACTAGCGGGACTTACAACATTCAGTACTTC. This sequence encodes CASSPGGTSGTYNIQYF.

The J gene is TRBJ1-1, the V gene TRBV29-1, with TRBD1 matching 9 bases. The V segment lost 1 base and the J segment 6 bases; nucleotides outside the gene matches: 6. Germline loops: CDR1 SQVTM, CDR2 ANQGSEA. This CDR3 has 14 amino acids. DNA of the CDR3: TGCAGCGTTGAAGGGGGACAGGGCTTTGCTGAAGCTTTCTTT. Amino acid sequence: CSVEGGQGFAEAFF.

V usage is TRBV5-1 and J usage is TRBJ2-7; the match to TRBD1 covers 10 bases. J gave up 4 bases and V 5 bases, and 9 bases lay outside the gene matches. The CDR3 sequence is 15 residues long. The germline gives CDR1 SGHRS, CDR2 YFSETQ. CDR3 loop: CASRAGTGDQYEQYF. The CDR3 DNA reads as TGCGCCAGCAGAGCCGGGACAGGGGACCAATACGAGCAGTACTTC.

Written as DNA, the CDR3 is TGTGCCAGCATCGGGCTAGCGGCCCTCTACGAGCAGTACTTC. Encoded protein: CASIGLAALYEQYF. The chain is built from TRBV28 and TRBJ2-7, with 7 bases identical to TRBD2. V lost 7 bases to trimming and J lost 3 bases; unmatched junction nucleotides: 9. Looked up from germline, CDR1 is MDHEN and CDR2 is SYDVKM. The CDR3 totals 14 residues.

The V gene is TRBV19, the J gene TRBJ2-3; no clear D. This CDR3 region has 15 residues. Germline V gene data show CDR1 as LNHDA and CDR2 as SQIVND (reference sequence). V shed 5 bases and J shed 5 bases, with 17 bases lying between them. As DNA, the CDR3 is TGTGCCAGTAGTCAAACCCCCGCACCCAGAGATACGCAGTATTTT. Amino acids: CASSQTPAPRDTQYF.

This clone has a handful of counts. The chain combines TRBV11-1 with TRBJ1-1; 7 bases are a match to TRBD1. Per germline, CDR1 SGHAT and CDR2 FQDESV (reference sequence). This CDR3 spans 13 amino acids. V was pared by 5 bases and J by 0 bases, with 0 bases of the junction left unmatched. Here the CDR3 reads CASSDRVNTEAFF. The CDR3 nucleotides are TGTGCCAGCAGCGACAGGGTGAACACTGAAGCTTTCTTT.

The chain recombines TRBV7-9 with TRBJ2-3, with D possibly matching TRBD1 (5 bases). The CDR3 is 16 amino acids. Trimming shortened V by 2 bases and J by 4 bases, and 16 bases separated the two germline ends. CDR1 is SEHNR and CDR2 is FQNEAQ in the germline V gene (reference sequence). CDR3 sequence: CASSLTGQGLADTQYF. CDR3 in DNA: TGTGCCAGCAGCTTAACGGGCCAGGGTCTGGCAGATACGCAGTATTTT.

The V and J genes are TRBV28 and TRBJ2-7, with TRBD1 matching 8 bases. This CDR3 is built from 14 residues. The germline CDR1 and CDR2 sequences are MDHEN and SYDVKM. Trimming at V came to 5 bases and at J to 9 bases, leaving 12 bases not matched to a gene. DNA for the CDR3: TGTGCCAGCAGTATAGGGACAGGCGAAAGACGGCAGTACTTC. It encodes CASSIGTGERRQYF.

The V gene is TRBV28, the J gene TRBJ1-2; TRBD1 aligns across 7 bases. Germline lookup yields CDR1 MDHEN and CDR2 SYDVKM. Germline trimming cut 5 bases from V and 5 bases from J; bases unmatched to any gene: 11. CDR3 length: 15 residues. The CDR3 DNA reads as TGTGCCAGCAGTCCCCGCAGGGACAGTCTGTATGGCTACACCTTC. This codes for CASSPRRDSLYGYTF.

The chain has TRBV6-1 and TRBJ2-1; weak D call: TRBD2 (5 bases). Germline V gene lookup returns CDR1 MNHNS and CDR2 SASEGT. V lost 6 bases and J lost 8, with 20 bases in between. This CDR3 comprises 15 residues. The CDR3 protein is CASSPEGSVGYEQFF. In DNA, the CDR3 is TGTGCCAGCAGCCCCGAGGGCTCCGTGGGCTATGAGCAGTTCTTC.

The chain joins TRBV10-3 to TRBJ2-3; a weak D match, TRBD2 (6 bases). CDR3 length equals 12 residues. Germline values: CDR1 ENHRY, CDR2 SYGVKD. The V gene lost 2 bases and the J gene lost 6 bases, with 6 bases spanning the gap. CDR3 residues: CAISEGGDTQYF. DNA of the CDR3: TGTGCCATCAGTGAGGGGGGGGATACGCAGTATTTT.

This clone has only one observation. The chain is built from TRBV13 and TRBJ2-6; a possible D gene is TRBD1 (5 bases). The CDR3 contains 17 residues. Germline V lookup: CDR1 PRHDT, CDR2 FYEKMQ (reference sequence). V lost 2 bases, J lost 1 base, and 12 bases lay in between. The CDR3 DNA is TGTGCCAGCAGCTTAAGCAGGGTTTTTTCTGGGGCCAACGTCCTGACTTTC. Encoded protein: CASSLSRVFSGANVLTF. The complete variable domain, with remaining parts taken from reference TRBV13 and TRBJ2-6, reads AAGVIQSPRHLIKEKRETATLKCYPIPRHDTVYWYQQGPGQDPQFLISFYEKMQSDKGSIPDRFSAQQFSDYHSELNMSSLELGDSALYFCASSLSRVFSGANVLTFGAGSRLTVL.

This sequence joins TRBV7-2 and TRBJ2-1; possible D gene TRBD2, 6 bases. Trimming pared 2 bases from V and 4 bases from J, leaving 9 bases between. The CDR3 contains 14 residues. The germline V gene has CDR1 SGHTA and CDR2 FQGNSA. The CDR3 DNA reads TGTGCCAGCAGCTTAACTAGCACATACAATGAGCAGTTCTTC. Residues: CASSLTSTYNEQFF.

This chain joins TRBV5-1 and TRBJ1-4; 9 nucleotides match TRBD1. This CDR3 has 15 residues. The J segment lost 7 bases and the V segment lost 2 bases, leaving 6 bases of the junction unmatched. From germline, CDR1 is SGHRS and CDR2 YFSETQ. CDR3 sequence reads: CASSFTGGGIEKLFF. The CDR3 nucleotides are TGCGCCAGCAGCTTTACAGGGGGCGGAATTGAAAAACTGTTTTTT.

The chain joins TRBV6-5 to TRBJ1-5; tentative D call: TRBD1 (6 bases). This CDR3 is 13 amino acids long. Germline V lookup: CDR1 MNHEY, CDR2 SVGAGI. Between the trimmed V and J ends, which lost 6 bases and 4 bases, there was a span of 10 bases. The CDR3 protein is CASSGQLNQPQHF. CDR3 nucleotide sequence: TGTGCCAGCAGCGGACAGCTTAATCAGCCCCAGCATTTT.